Listed here are 18 T cell receptor beta chains from one sample, sequenced in a study of control samples from healthy donors and cancer patients. Repertoires were generated with immunoSEQ multiplex PCR, while TCRdb's copy carries only in-frame clones and drops some. The data contain 150,000 to 200,000 clones, about 87% of them singletons. Sequenced material: blood. The receptors stem from a man aged 25-45 years in good health.

V is TRBV28 and J is TRBJ1-3; D unclear. V lost 6 bases and J lost 10, with 13 bases in between. CDR1 is MDHEN, CDR2 SYDVKM, per germline. This CDR3 region has 12 residues. The CDR3 is CASSPDIKTIYF. As DNA, the CDR3 is TGTGCCAGCAGCCCCGACATAAAAACCATATATTTT.

The chain links TRBV5-1 to TRBJ2-3, with 7 positions matching TRBD1. This CDR3 has 14 residues. CDR1 is SGHRS, CDR2 YFSETQ, per germline. V trimming: 2 bases; J trimming: 5 bases; junction bases outside the gene matches: 5. As DNA, the CDR3 is TGCGCCAGCAGCTTAGACAGGGTAGGAGATACGCAGTATTTT. It specifies CASSLDRVGDTQYF.

The V call is TRBV3-1 (or the pseudogene TRBV3-2), the J call TRBJ1-1; a possible D gene is TRBD1 (5 bases). The germline V gene has CDR1 LGHDT and CDR2 YNNKEL (reference sequence). The CDR3 spans 13 residues. With 3 bases removed from V and 5 bases from J, the gap between germline ends came to 10 bases. The CDR3 protein is CASSQGGKTEAFF. In nucleotides, the CDR3 is TGTGCCAGCAGCCAGGGGGGGAAAACTGAAGCTTTCTTT.

The J gene is TRBJ1-1, the V gene TRBV19, with D possibly TRBD1 on 5 matching bases. This CDR3 contains 12 residues. Germline CDR1 reads LNHDA; CDR2 reads SQIVND (reference sequence). V lost 1 base and J 6 bases, leaving 6 bases between the germline ends. In DNA form, the CDR3 reads TGTGCCAGTAGTATAGGGGGCTCTGAAGCTTTCTTT. Encoded protein: CASSIGGSEAFF.

The V and J genes are TRBV19 and TRBJ1-2, with D possibly TRBD1 on 5 matching bases. CDR3 length equals 15 residues. CDR1 is LNHDA, CDR2 SQIVND, per germline (reference sequence). V dropped 5 bases and J dropped 0 bases, with 13 bases sitting between them. CDR3 protein: CASSPSAGTNYGYTF. CDR3 nucleotides: TGTGCCAGTAGTCCATCTGCAGGGACTAACTATGGCTACACCTTC.

CDR3 sequence (DNA): TGTGCCAGCAGCCGTAGACAGGGCAACCAAGAGACCCAGTACTTC. Amino acid sequence: CASSRRQGNQETQYF. The chain couples TRBV28 to TRBJ2-5; 7 bases agree with TRBD1. The CDR3 has 15 residues. The V segment lost 6 bases and the J segment 0 bases; nucleotides outside the gene matches: 7. CDR1 and CDR2 (germline): MDHEN, SYDVKM.

The chain has TRBV7-9 and TRBJ2-1; D remains unclear. The CDR3 totals 14 residues. Germline values: CDR1 SEHNR, CDR2 FQNEAQ (reference sequence). Trimming shortened V by 3 bases and J by 6 bases, and 12 bases separated the two germline ends. DNA of the CDR3: TGTGCCAGCAGCTTCCCATCTCCGCTCAATGAGCAGTTCTTC. As protein: CASSFPSPLNEQFF.

The gene calls are TRBV11-2 and TRBJ1-3; a weak D match, TRBD1 (5 bases). Trimming left V 0 bases short and J 0 bases short, with 6 bases between. In germline, CDR1 is SGHAT, CDR2 FQNNGV. The CDR3 sequence is 15 residues long. This chain's CDR3 is CASSLEGLSGNTIYF. The CDR3 DNA sequence: TGTGCCAGCAGCTTAGAGGGGCTCTCTGGAAACACCATATATTTT.

CDR3 sequence: CASSEFTGSSYGYTF. As DNA, the CDR3 is TGTGCCAGCAGTGAATTTACAGGGTCGAGCTATGGCTACACCTTC. The chain joins TRBV6-1 to TRBJ1-2; D possibly corresponds to TRBD1 (6 bases). In germline, CDR1 is MNHNS, CDR2 SASEGT. The CDR3 runs to 15 residues. The V and J ends lost 2 bases and 4 bases respectively, with 14 bases between them.

CDR3 bases: TGTGCCAGCAGCCATAGCGGGACCAACACCGGGGAGCTGTTTTTT. It is translated as CASSHSGTNTGELFF. The chain couples TRBV14 to TRBJ2-2; 8 bases match TRBD2. The V and J ends lost 3 bases and 2 bases, in that order; junction bases with no gene match: 2. The CDR3 has 15 amino acids. Looked up from germline, CDR1 is SGHDN and CDR2 is FVKESK.

The rearrangement joins TRBV5-1 to TRBJ2-3; 8 positions agree with TRBD2. The V segment lost 0 bases and the J segment 3 bases; nucleotides outside the gene matches: 15. Germline V gene lookup returns CDR1 SGHRS and CDR2 YFSETQ. This CDR3 comprises 19 residues. The CDR3, as DNA: TGCGCCAGCAGCTTGGTTTCGGGGAGGAGAGCGGGAGAGACAGATACGCAGTATTTT. Protein sequence: CASSLVSGRRAGETDTQYF.

This sequence joins TRBV19 and TRBJ1-2; the match to TRBD1 covers 8 bases. This CDR3 has 13 residues. Looked up from germline, CDR1 is LNHDA and CDR2 is SQIVND (reference sequence). J lost 3 bases, V lost 9 bases, and 6 bases had no gene match. The CDR3 sequence: CASRTGSYYGYTF. The CDR3, as DNA: TGTGCCAGCAGGACAGGGAGCTACTATGGCTACACCTTC. The full variable domain, in which reference TRBV19 and TRBJ1-2 provide the parts outside the CDR3, is DGGITQSPKYLFRKEGQNVTLSCEQNLNHDAMYWYRQDPGQGLRLIYYSQIVNDFQKGDIAEGYSVSREKKESFPLTVTSAQKNPTAFYLCASRTGSYYGYTFGSGTRLTVV.

The CDR3 region has the DNA TGCGCCAGCAGCTTCGACGGGGGCCAACAGCCCCAGCATTTT. This codes for CASSFDGGQQPQHF. The V gene is TRBV5-1, the J gene TRBJ1-5; the D gene is possibly TRBD1 (6 bases). V lost 2 bases and J 7 bases, leaving 13 bases between the germline ends. The CDR3 loop spans 14 amino acids. Germline CDR1 is SGHRS and CDR2 is YFSETQ.

This clone occurred a few times. The CDR3 spells CASSMGGLAVEQYF. The CDR3 DNA reads TGTGCCAGTAGTATGGGGGGACTAGCGGTGGAGCAGTACTTC. The genes are TRBV19 and TRBJ2-7; TRBD2 aligns across 11 bases. The CDR3 totals 14 residues. The trim removed 3 bases at V and 7 bases at J, leaving 5 bases unmatched. Germline V gene lookup returns CDR1 LNHDA and CDR2 SQIVND (reference sequence).

This chain links TRBV27 with TRBJ1-2, with D unresolved. The CDR3 is made up of 17 amino acids. Germline V lookup: CDR1 MNHEY, CDR2 SMNVEV (reference sequence). Trimming stripped 2 bases from V and 2 bases from J, with 18 bases between. This CDR3 reads CASSLQTPYPGNYGYTF. Here the CDR3 DNA reads TGTGCCAGCAGTTTACAAACTCCCTACCCTGGGAACTATGGCTACACCTTC.

This sequence joins TRBV11-2 and TRBJ1-2; the match to TRBD1 covers 8 bases. Germline V gene data show CDR1 as SGHAT and CDR2 as FQNNGV. Unmatched junction bases numbered 6, after V lost 5 bases and J lost 4 bases. The CDR3 sequence is 14 residues long. CDR3 DNA: TGTGCCAGCAGCCCCAGGGGGCTATCCTATGGCTACACCTTC. The encoded protein is CASSPRGLSYGYTF.

The rearrangement links TRBV18 to TRBJ2-1; D is tentatively TRBD1 or TRBD2 (5 bases each). Germline V gives CDR1 KGHSH, CDR2 LQKENI. There are 13 residues in the CDR3. With 6 bases removed from V and 8 bases from J, the gap between germline ends came to 14 bases. For the CDR3, the DNA is TGTGCCAGCTCCGGGACGGGCGGCGATGAGCAGTTCTTC. Translating it yields CASSGTGGDEQFF.

A word on this clone: A read error may account for a junction end that differs from germline. This rearrangement joins TRBV7-9 to TRBJ1-6; D is unclear. The germline CDR1 and CDR2 sequences are SEHNR and FQNEAQ (reference sequence). CDR3 length: 14 amino acids. The CDR3 DNA reads as TGTGCCAGCAGCTTAACGGACGGGAGTTCACCCTTCCACTTT. Encoded protein: CASSLTDGSSPFHF.